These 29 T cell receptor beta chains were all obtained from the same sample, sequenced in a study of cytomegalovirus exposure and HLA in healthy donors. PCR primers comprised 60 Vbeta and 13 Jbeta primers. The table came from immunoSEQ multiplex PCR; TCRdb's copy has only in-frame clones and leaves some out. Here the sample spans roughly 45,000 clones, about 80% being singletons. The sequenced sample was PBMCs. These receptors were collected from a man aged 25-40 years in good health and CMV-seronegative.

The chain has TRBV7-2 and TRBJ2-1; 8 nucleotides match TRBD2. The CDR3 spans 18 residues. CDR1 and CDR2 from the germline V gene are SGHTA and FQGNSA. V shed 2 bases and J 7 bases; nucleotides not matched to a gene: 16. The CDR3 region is CASSLLRKSQREPNEQFF. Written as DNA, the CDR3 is TGTGCCAGCAGCTTACTCCGGAAATCCCAGCGGGAGCCGAATGAGCAGTTCTTC.

CDR3 loop: CASSLRGTRTEAFF. In DNA form, the CDR3 reads TGTGCCAGCAGCTTAAGGGGGACGAGGACTGAAGCTTTCTTT. The chain recombines TRBV7-2 with TRBJ1-1, with D maybe TRBD1 (6 bases). Germline V gene lookup returns CDR1 SGHTA and CDR2 FQGNSA. V lost 2 bases and J 5 bases, leaving 12 bases between the germline ends. The CDR3 is 14 residues long.

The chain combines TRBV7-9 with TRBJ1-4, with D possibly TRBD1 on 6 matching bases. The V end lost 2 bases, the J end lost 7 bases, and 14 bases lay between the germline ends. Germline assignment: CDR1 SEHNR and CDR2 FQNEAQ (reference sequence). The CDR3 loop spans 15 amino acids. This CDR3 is CASSLMGAGGEKLFF. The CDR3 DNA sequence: TGTGCCAGCAGCTTAATGGGGGCAGGAGGTGAAAAACTGTTTTTT.

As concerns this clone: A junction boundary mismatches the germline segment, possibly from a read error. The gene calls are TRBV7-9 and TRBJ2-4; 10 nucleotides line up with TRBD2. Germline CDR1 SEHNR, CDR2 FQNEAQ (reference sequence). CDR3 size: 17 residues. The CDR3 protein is CSSSILGTSEAKNIQYF. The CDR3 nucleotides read TGTTCCAGCAGCATCCTTGGGACTAGCGAGGCCAAAAACATTCAGTACTTC.

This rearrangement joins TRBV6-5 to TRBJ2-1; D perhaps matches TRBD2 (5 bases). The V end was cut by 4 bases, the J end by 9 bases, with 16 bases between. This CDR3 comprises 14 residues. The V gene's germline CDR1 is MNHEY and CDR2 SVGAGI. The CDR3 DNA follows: TGTGCCAGCAGTTCTACGCGCACGGCGGGTGAGCAGTTCTTC. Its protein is CASSSTRTAGEQFF.

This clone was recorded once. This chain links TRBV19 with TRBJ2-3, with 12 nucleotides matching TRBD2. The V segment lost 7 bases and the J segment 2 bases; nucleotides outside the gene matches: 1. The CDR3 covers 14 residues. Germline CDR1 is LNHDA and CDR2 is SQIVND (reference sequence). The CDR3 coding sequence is TGTGCCAGTACTAGCGGGAGGGACACAGATACGCAGTATTTT. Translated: CASTSGRDTDTQYF.

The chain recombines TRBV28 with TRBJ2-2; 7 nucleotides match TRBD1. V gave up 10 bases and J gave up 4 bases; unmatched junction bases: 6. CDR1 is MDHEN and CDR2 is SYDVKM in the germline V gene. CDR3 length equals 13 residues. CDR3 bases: TGTGCCAACCGGGACAGAAGCACCGGGGAGCTGTTTTTT. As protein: CANRDRSTGELFF.

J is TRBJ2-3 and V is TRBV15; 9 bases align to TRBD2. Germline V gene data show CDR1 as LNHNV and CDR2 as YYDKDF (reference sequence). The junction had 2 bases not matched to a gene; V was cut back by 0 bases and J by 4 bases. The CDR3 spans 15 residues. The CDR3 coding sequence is TGTGCCACCAGCAGAGAGGTAGCGGGAGCAGATACGCAGTATTTT. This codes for CATSREVAGADTQYF.

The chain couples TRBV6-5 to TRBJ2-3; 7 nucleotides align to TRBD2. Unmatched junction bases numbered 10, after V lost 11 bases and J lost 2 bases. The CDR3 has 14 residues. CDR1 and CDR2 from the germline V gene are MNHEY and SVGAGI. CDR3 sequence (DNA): TGTGCCGCCGGGCTAGCGGACAACACAGATACGCAGTATTTT. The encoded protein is CAAGLADNTDTQYF.

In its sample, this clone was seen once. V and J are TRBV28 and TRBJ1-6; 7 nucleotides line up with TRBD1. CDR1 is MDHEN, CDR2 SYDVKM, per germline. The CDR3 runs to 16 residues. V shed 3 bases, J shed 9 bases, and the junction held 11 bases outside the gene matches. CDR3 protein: CASSFPPRQGPSPLHF. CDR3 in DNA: TGTGCCAGCAGTTTTCCTCCCCGACAGGGCCCTTCACCCCTCCACTTT.

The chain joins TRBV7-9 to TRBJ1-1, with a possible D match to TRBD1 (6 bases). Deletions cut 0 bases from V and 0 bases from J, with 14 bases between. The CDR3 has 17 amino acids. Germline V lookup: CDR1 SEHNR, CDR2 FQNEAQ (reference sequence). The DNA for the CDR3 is TGTGCCAGCAGCTTAGCTCCTGACAGGCCCATGAACACTGAAGCTTTCTTT. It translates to CASSLAPDRPMNTEAFF.

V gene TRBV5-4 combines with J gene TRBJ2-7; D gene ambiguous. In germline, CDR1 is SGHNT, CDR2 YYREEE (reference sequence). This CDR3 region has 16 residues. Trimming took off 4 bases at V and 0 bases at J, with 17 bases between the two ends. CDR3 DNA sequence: TGTGCCAGCAGCATTTCTACCCACGACTCCTCCTACGAGCAGTACTTC. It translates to CASSISTHDSSYEQYF.

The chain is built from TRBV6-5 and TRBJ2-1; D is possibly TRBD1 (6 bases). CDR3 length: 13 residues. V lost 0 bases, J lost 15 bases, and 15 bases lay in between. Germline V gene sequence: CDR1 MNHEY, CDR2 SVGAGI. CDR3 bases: TGTGCCAGCAGTTACTCTAGGGACACCCGTCGGTTCTTC. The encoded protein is CASSYSRDTRRFF.

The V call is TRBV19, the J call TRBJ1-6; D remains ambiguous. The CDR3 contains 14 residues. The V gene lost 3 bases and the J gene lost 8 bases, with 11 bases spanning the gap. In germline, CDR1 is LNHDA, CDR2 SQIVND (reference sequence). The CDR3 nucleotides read TGTGCCAGTAGTATCGAGGCATGGGATTCACCCCTCCACTTT. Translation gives CASSIEAWDSPLHF.

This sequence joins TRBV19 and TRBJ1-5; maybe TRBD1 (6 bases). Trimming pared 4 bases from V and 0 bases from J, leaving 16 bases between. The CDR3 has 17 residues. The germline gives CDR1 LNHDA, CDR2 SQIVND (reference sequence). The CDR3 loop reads CASSTYIGGPSNQPQHF. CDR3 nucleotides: TGTGCCAGTAGTACATACATCGGGGGGCCTAGCAATCAGCCCCAGCATTTT.

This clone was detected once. This chain's CDR3 is CASSDSASTGELFF. The CDR3 coding sequence is TGTGCCAGCAGTGACTCGGCCAGCACCGGGGAGCTGTTTTTT. The chain carries TRBV6-4 and TRBJ2-2; unclear D gene. This CDR3 comprises 14 residues. The germline V and J ends were trimmed by 0 bases and 4 bases, with 6 bases remaining between them. Germline CDR1 reads MRHNA; CDR2 reads SNTAGT.

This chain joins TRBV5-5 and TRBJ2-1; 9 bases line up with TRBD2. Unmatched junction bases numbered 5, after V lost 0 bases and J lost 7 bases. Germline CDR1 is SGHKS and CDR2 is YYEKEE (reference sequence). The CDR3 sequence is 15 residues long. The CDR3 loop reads CASSLVSSGTNEQFF. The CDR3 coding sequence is TGTGCCAGCAGCTTGGTTTCTAGCGGGACGAATGAGCAGTTCTTC.

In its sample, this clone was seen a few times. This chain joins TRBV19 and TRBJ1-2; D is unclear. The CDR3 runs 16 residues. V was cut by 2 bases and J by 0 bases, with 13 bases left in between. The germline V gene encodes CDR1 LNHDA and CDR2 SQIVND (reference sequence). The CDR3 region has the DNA TGTGCCAGTAGTATATTTCTCGGGAGTGCTAACTATGGCTACACCTTC. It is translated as CASSIFLGSANYGYTF.

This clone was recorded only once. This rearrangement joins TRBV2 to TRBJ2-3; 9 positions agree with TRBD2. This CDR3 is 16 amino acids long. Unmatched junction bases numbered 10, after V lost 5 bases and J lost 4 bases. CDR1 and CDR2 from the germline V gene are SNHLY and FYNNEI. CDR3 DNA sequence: TGTGCCAGCAGTTCGCCTAGCGGGACGTATCCAGATACGCAGTATTTT. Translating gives CASSSPSGTYPDTQYF.

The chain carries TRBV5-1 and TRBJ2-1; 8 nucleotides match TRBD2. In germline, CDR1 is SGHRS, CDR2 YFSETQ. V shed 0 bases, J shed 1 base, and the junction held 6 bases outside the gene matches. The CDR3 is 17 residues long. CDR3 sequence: CASSLALTSGSYNEQFF. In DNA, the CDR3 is TGCGCCAGCAGCTTGGCCCTAACTAGCGGTTCCTACAATGAGCAGTTCTTC.

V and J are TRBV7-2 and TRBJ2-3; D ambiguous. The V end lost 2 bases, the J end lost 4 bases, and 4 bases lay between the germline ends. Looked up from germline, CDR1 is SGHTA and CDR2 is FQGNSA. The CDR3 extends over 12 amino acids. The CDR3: CASSLSSDTQYF. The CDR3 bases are TGTGCCAGCAGCTTATCCTCAGATACGCAGTATTTT.

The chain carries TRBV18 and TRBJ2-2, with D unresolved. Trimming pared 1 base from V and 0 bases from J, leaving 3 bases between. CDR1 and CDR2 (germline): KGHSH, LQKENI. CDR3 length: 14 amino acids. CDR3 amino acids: CASSPRANTGELFF. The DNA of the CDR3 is TGTGCCAGCTCACCACGAGCGAACACCGGGGAGCTGTTTTTT. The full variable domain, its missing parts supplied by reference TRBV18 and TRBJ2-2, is NAGVMQNPRHLVRRRGQEARLRCSPMKGHSHVYWYRQLPEEGLKFMVYLQKENIIDESGMPKERFSAEFPKEGPSILRIQQVVRGDSAAYFCASSPRANTGELFFGEGSRLTVL.

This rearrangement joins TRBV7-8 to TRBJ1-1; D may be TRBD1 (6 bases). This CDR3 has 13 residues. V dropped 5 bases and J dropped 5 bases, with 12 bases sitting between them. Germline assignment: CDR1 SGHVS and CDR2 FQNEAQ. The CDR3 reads CASSQNRETEAFF. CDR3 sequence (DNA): TGTGCCAGCAGCCAAAACAGGGAGACTGAAGCTTTCTTT.

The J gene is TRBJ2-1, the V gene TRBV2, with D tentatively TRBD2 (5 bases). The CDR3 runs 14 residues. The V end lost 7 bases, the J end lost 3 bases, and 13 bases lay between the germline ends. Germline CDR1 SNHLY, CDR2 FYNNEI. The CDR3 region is CASIQAANYNEQFF. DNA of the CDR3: TGTGCCAGCATCCAAGCGGCCAACTACAATGAGCAGTTCTTC. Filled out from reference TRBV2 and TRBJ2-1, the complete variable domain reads EPEVTQTPSHQVTQMGQEVILRCVPISNHLYFYWYRQILGQKVEFLVSFYNNEISEKSEIFDDQFSVERPDGSNFTLKIRSTKLEDSAMYFCASIQAANYNEQFFGPGTRLTVL.

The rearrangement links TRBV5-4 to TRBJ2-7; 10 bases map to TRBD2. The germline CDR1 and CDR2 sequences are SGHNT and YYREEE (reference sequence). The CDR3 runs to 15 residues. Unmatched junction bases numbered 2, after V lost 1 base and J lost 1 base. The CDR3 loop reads CASSLLAGGSYEQYF. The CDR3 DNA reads TGTGCCAGCAGCTTGTTAGCGGGAGGATCCTACGAGCAGTACTTC.

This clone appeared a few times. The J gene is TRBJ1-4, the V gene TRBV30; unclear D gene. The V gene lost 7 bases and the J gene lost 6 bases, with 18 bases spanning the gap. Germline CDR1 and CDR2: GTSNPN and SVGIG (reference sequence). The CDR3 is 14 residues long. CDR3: CASSSQLVDEKLFF. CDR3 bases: TGTGCCTCCTCCTCGCAGTTGGTCGATGAAAAACTGTTTTTT.

The CDR3 coding sequence is TGTGCCTGGAGTGTACCTGGACAGGGGGCTGAAAAACTGTTTTTT. Translated: CAWSVPGQGAEKLFF. This sequence joins TRBV30 and TRBJ1-4; 11 positions match TRBD1. V dropped 0 bases and J dropped 7; count of bases not matched to a gene: 4. The CDR3 has 15 amino acids. CDR1 is GTSNPN and CDR2 is SVGIG in the germline V gene (reference sequence).

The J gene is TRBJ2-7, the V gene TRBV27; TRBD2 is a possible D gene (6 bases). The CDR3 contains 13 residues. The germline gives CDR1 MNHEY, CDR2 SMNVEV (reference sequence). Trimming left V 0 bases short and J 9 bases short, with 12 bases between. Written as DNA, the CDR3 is TGTGCCAGCAGTTTATCGAGGCTAGCGCGGCAGTACTTC. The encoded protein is CASSLSRLARQYF.

The CDR3 reads CSGRDRGGRYTEAFF. The CDR3, as DNA: TGCAGCGGAAGGGACAGGGGGGGACGGTACACTGAAGCTTTCTTT. The V call is TRBV29-1, the J call TRBJ1-1; 11 bases map to TRBD1. Germline assignment: CDR1 SQVTM and CDR2 ANQGSEA. The CDR3 has 15 amino acids. The V segment lost 7 bases and the J segment 3 bases; nucleotides outside the gene matches: 10.